A selection of T cell receptor beta chains follows, all from one sample in a study of cytomegalovirus exposure and HLA in healthy donors. Data came from immunoSEQ multiplex PCR; TCRdb stores just in-frame clones and leaves some out. This sample yields about 160,000 clones, of which roughly 84% are seen a single time; around 0.97% belongs to the top ten. The sequencing sample was made of PBMCs. The source of these receptors is a young man in good health and CMV-seronegative. Each CDR3 is given with its conserved first and last residue. Fields, in order: D gene, clone size, V gene, J gene, CDR3 DNA, CDR3 protein. A D gene is named only where the DNA matches it firmly. Size tells how often a clone was seen (once, few, many) or the class of an expanded clone, and some rows leave it out.

TRBD1,-,TRBV4-1,TRBJ1-4,TGCGCCAGCAGCCAAGGCCCAGACAGGGTCGGAGAAAAACTGTTTTTT,CASSQGPDRVGEKLFF
TRBD1,-,TRBV6-1,TRBJ1-1,TGTGCCAGCAGTACCCGGGACAGGGACACTGAAGCTTTCTTT,CASSTRDRDTEAFF
TRBD1,few,TRBV15,TRBJ1-3,TGTGCCACCAGCAGACCGGGACAGCTCACATTACAAAACACCATATATTTT,CATSRPGQLTLQNTIYF
-,-,TRBV7-2,TRBJ2-6,TGTGCCAGCAGCTTAGCAGGGGATGGGGCCAACGTCCTGACTTTC,CASSLAGDGANVLTF
-,-,TRBV27,TRBJ1-2,TGTGCCAGCAGGGCCCCATACAGGGACGGGAACTATGGCTACACCTTC,CASRAPYRDGNYGYTF
-,-,TRBV7-8,TRBJ2-3,TGTGCCAGCAGCTTAGTTTGGTCAGGGGGCACAGATACGCAGTATTTT,CASSLVWSGGTDTQYF
TRBD2,-,TRBV11-3,TRBJ2-7,TGTGCCAGCAGCCTCGGGACTAGCGGGAGTTCGGAGCAGTACTTC,CASSLGTSGSSEQYF
-,-,TRBV4-3,TRBJ1-1,TGCGCCAGCAGCCAAGATTCCAGGGTCACTGAAGCTTTCTTT,CASSQDSRVTEAFF
-,-,TRBV29-1,TRBJ2-7,TGCAGCGTTGCATCGGGGAGCTCCTACGAGCAGTACTTC,CSVASGSSYEQYF
-,-,TRBV6-6,TRBJ2-3,TGTGCCAGCAGTTACGATAGGCTAGCGACCACAGATACGCAGTATTTT,CASSYDRLATTDTQYF
TRBD2,-,TRBV11-2,TRBJ2-7,TGTGCCAGCAGCTTAGATCCCACAGCGGGAGGGTACGAGCAGTACTTC,CASSLDPTAGGYEQYF
-,few,TRBV5-4,TRBJ1-1,TGTGCCAGCAGCCCGGAGGCCGGTTACAACACTGAAGCTTTCTTT,CASSPEAGYNTEAFF
-,-,TRBV7-2,TRBJ2-3,TGTGCCAGCACTCAACTTAGGGAGGCTAGAATAGATACGCAGTATTTT,CASTQLREARIDTQYF
-,-,TRBV5-1,TRBJ2-3,TGCGCCAGCAGCTTGGCCGGTAGGGGGTTGGATACGCAGTATTTT,CASSLAGRGLDTQYF
TRBD2,-,TRBV5-1,TRBJ2-7,TGCGCCAGCAGCACAGGACTAGCGTCGTACGAGCAGTACTTC,CASSTGLASYEQYF
-,-,TRBV6-5,TRBJ2-7,TGTGCCAGCGGGCCTCCCATCTCCTACGAGCAGTACTTC,CASGPPISYEQYF